The present T cell receptor (beta chain) was sequenced within a study of Graves' ophthalmopathy and Graves' hyperthyroidism. A remark on this clonotype: Its antigen remains unidentified.

Under 3 months in duration, the ophthalmopathy in affected donors had moderate-to-severe activity, CAS ≥3 and NOSPECS ≥4. PBMCs originated in roughly 9.3 ml of fresh peripheral blood. Findings and limits, study-wide: Ophthalmopathy and stable hyperthyroidism were discriminated by a 13-signature model, with 87.88% sensitivity and around 81% specificity. Blood also carried most expanded thyroid clonotypes exceeding 0.001 frequency.

TCR beta CDR3 regions were amplified from RNA transcripts. First-round RT-PCR relied on HTBI primers, and a second-round multiplex PCR came next. TCRdb analysed the multiplex PCR reads with MiXCR anew, one entry per CDR3 protein. The sample has about 180,000 distinct CDR3 sequences, 30% to 45% seen once. This TCR came from a woman aged 35 to 49 with Graves' ophthalmopathy. The specimen sequenced was peripheral blood.

CDR3 sequence: CASSLGWTGKERETQYF. In nucleotides, the CDR3 is TGTGCCAGCAGCTTAGGGTGGACAGGGAAGGAAAGAGAGACCCAGTACTTC. The chain combines TRBV11-1 with TRBJ2-5, with 8 nucleotides matching TRBD1. Trimming at V came to 1 base and at J to 4 bases, leaving 11 bases not matched to a gene. Germline CDR1 is SGHAT and CDR2 is FQDESV (reference sequence). The CDR3 runs 17 residues.